Listed here are 29 T cell receptor beta chains from one sample, sequenced in a study of cytomegalovirus exposure and HLA in healthy donors. The PCR ran on 60 Vbeta and 13 Jbeta primers. Generated by immunoSEQ multiplex PCR, the TCRdb table keeps only in-frame clones and is missing some. The sample consists of approximately 91,000 clones, 86% of them appearing once. The sequencing input was PBMCs. Every receptor here comes from a man aged 25 to 45 in good health and CMV-seropositive.

This chain uses TRBV29-1 with TRBJ2-3; D unclear. This CDR3 region has 10 residues. Trimming stripped 3 bases from V and 8 bases from J, with 6 bases between. Germline CDR1 is SQVTM and CDR2 is ANQGSEA. CDR3 amino acids: CSVDIVTQYF. As DNA, the CDR3 is TGCAGCGTTGATATCGTTACGCAGTATTTT.

This chain uses TRBV19 with TRBJ2-1; 9 bases agree with TRBD1. The V gene's germline CDR1 is LNHDA and CDR2 SQIVND (reference sequence). V shed 4 bases and J 4 bases; nucleotides not matched to a gene: 5. There are 15 residues in the CDR3. CDR3 amino acids: CASSKGQGLYNEQFF. The CDR3 nucleotides read TGTGCCAGTAGTAAGGGACAGGGACTTTACAATGAGCAGTTCTTC.

V usage is TRBV5-4 and J usage is TRBJ2-2, with 9 bases lining up with TRBD2. V lost 0 bases to trimming and J lost 5 bases; unmatched junction nucleotides: 2. This CDR3 region has 15 residues. CDR1 SGHNT and CDR2 YYREEE come from the germline V gene (reference sequence). Here the CDR3 reads CASSLGLAGTGELFF. CDR3 nucleotide sequence: TGTGCCAGCAGCTTGGGGCTAGCGGGGACCGGGGAGCTGTTTTTT.

The rearrangement links TRBV6-1 to TRBJ1-5, with D perhaps TRBD1 (5 bases). Germline CDR1 and CDR2: MNHNS and SASEGT. Trimming pared 2 bases from V and 1 base from J, leaving 6 bases between. CDR3 length: 14 amino acids. CDR3 residues: CASSEWGSNQPQHF. CDR3 DNA sequence: TGTGCCAGCAGTGAATGGGGCAGCAATCAGCCCCAGCATTTT.

V usage is TRBV7-2 and J usage is TRBJ2-2; 7 bases are a match to TRBD1. CDR1 is SGHTA, CDR2 FQGNSA, per germline. This CDR3 contains 15 residues. V was clipped by 5 bases and J by 3 bases; unmatched bases: 6. Here the CDR3 reads CASSHRGGYTGELFF. The CDR3 nucleotides read TGTGCCAGCAGCCACAGGGGCGGGTACACCGGGGAGCTGTTTTTT. Full variable domain (remainder filled in from reference TRBV7-2 and TRBJ2-2): GAGVSQSPSNKVTEKGKDVELRCDPISGHTALYWYRQSLGQGLEFLIYFQGNSAPDKSGLPSDRFSAERTGGSVSTLTIQRTQQEDSAVYLCASSHRGGYTGELFFGEGSRLTVL.

The chain joins TRBV5-6 to TRBJ1-2; 8 bases fit TRBD1. Per the germline V gene, CDR1 is SGHDT and CDR2 is YYEEEE. This CDR3 spans 13 amino acids. V lost 8 bases to trimming and J lost 3 bases; unmatched junction nucleotides: 6. The CDR3 DNA reads as TGTGCCAGTGCGCAGGGGGCCGACTATGGCTACACCTTC. It encodes CASAQGADYGYTF.

The genes are TRBV19 and TRBJ2-6; D unclear. CDR1 LNHDA and CDR2 SQIVND come from the germline V gene (reference sequence). The length of the CDR3 is 15 residues. V shed 5 bases and J shed 0 bases, with 8 bases lying between them. The CDR3 DNA sequence: TGTGCCAGTAGTCACGGTAACTCTGGGGCCAACGTCCTGACTTTC. It encodes CASSHGNSGANVLTF.

This clone has just one count. The gene calls are TRBV6-1 and TRBJ1-2, with no clear D. The CDR3 runs to 14 residues. V lost 2 bases to trimming and J lost 0 bases, with 7 bases between them. The germline gives CDR1 MNHNS, CDR2 SASEGT. The CDR3 sequence is CASSERHSNYGYTF. The CDR3 DNA reads TGTGCCAGCAGTGAAAGACACTCTAACTATGGCTACACCTTC.

This rearrangement joins TRBV27 to TRBJ2-3; 8 bases are shared with TRBD2. CDR3 length: 16 amino acids. J lost 0 bases, V lost 3 bases, and 5 bases had no gene match. The germline V gene has CDR1 MNHEY and CDR2 SMNVEV (reference sequence). CDR3 amino acids: CASSFGLAASTDTQYF. The CDR3 DNA reads TGTGCCAGCAGTTTCGGACTAGCAGCTAGCACAGATACGCAGTATTTT.

V is TRBV15 and J is TRBJ2-1; D uncertain. This CDR3 comprises 14 residues. The V gene lost 5 bases and the J gene lost 6 bases, with 14 bases spanning the gap. CDR1 LNHNV and CDR2 YYDKDF come from the germline V gene (reference sequence). CDR3 nucleotides: TGTGCCACCAGCCCCGAGCCCCTCGGCAATGAGCAGTTCTTC. Protein: CATSPEPLGNEQFF.

In its sample, this clone was seen once. The junction departs from the called germline gene at one end, perhaps through a read error. The chain links TRBV14 to TRBJ2-4, with 10 bases matching TRBD1. The CDR3 runs 14 residues. Germline V lookup: CDR1 SGHDN, CDR2 FVKESK. The CDR3 region is CASSLRTGGDIQYF. The DNA for the CDR3 is TGTGCCAGCAGCCTTCGGACAGGGGGAGACATTCAATACTTC.

This CDR3 reads CASSEQPQGAAGANVLTF. The CDR3 DNA sequence: TGTGCCAGCAGTGAACAACCGCAGGGTGCAGCTGGGGCCAACGTCCTGACTTTC. The V and J genes are TRBV6-1 and TRBJ2-6; possible D gene TRBD1, 5 bases. From germline, CDR1 is MNHNS and CDR2 SASEGT. The CDR3 length is 18 residues. The V and J ends lost 2 bases and 2 bases respectively, with 16 bases between them.

This rearrangement joins TRBV6-6 to TRBJ2-1; D unclear. The V and J ends lost 6 bases and 6 bases respectively, with 21 bases between them. CDR1 is MNHNY and CDR2 is SVGAGI in the germline V gene (reference sequence). The CDR3 covers 16 residues. The chain's CDR3 is CASSPSESAPCNEQFF. The DNA of the CDR3 is TGTGCCAGCAGCCCCTCCGAGTCCGCTCCCTGCAATGAGCAGTTCTTC.

V is TRBV7-8 and J is TRBJ2-7; D is perhaps TRBD2 (5 bases). V lost 5 bases to trimming and J lost 3 bases, with 8 bases between them. Germline CDR1 SGHVS, CDR2 FQNEAQ. The CDR3 extends over 12 amino acids. The CDR3 sequence: CASSHRGYEQYF. CDR3 nucleotides: TGTGCCAGCAGCCATCGGGGCTACGAGCAGTACTTC.

CDR3 protein: CASSSFPGQGLNTEAFF. As DNA, the CDR3 is TGTGCCAGCAGTTCATTCCCGGGACAGGGTTTGAACACTGAAGCTTTCTTT. The genes are TRBV28 and TRBJ1-1; 9 bases match TRBD1. Germline values: CDR1 MDHEN, CDR2 SYDVKM. The CDR3 is 17 amino acids. V was clipped by 4 bases and J by 0 bases; unmatched bases: 9.

This clone was seen more than once but under ten times. The chain employs TRBV15 and TRBJ2-6, with no clear D. The germline V gene encodes CDR1 LNHNV and CDR2 YYDKDF (reference sequence). This CDR3 is 15 amino acids long. V gave up 1 base and J gave up 1 base, with 5 bases separating them. The CDR3 DNA follows: TGTGCCACCAGCAGAGCGGGTTCTGGGGCCAACGTCCTGACTTTC. Its translation: CATSRAGSGANVLTF.

The rearrangement links TRBV5-1 to TRBJ2-5, with 8 bases aligning to TRBD1. CDR3 length equals 14 residues. After removal of 4 bases from V and 5 bases from J, the junction contained 7 bases not matched to a gene. CDR1 is SGHRS, CDR2 YFSETQ, per germline. This CDR3 reads CASSDPGGGETQYF. In nucleotides, the CDR3 is TGCGCCAGCAGCGATCCAGGGGGCGGGGAGACCCAGTACTTC.

V and J are TRBV28 and TRBJ2-2, with 9 bases aligning to TRBD2. In germline, CDR1 is MDHEN, CDR2 SYDVKM. V shed 5 bases and J 5 bases; nucleotides not matched to a gene: 6. This CDR3 has 15 residues. In DNA, the CDR3 is TGTGCCAGCAGTGGTGGACTAGCGCTTACCGGGGAGCTGTTTTTT. It is translated as CASSGGLALTGELFF.

The chain links TRBV28 to TRBJ1-1; D gene unclear. The CDR3 sequence is 14 residues long. Trimming removed 3 bases at V and 1 base at J, with 9 bases between. Germline CDR1 is MDHEN and CDR2 is SYDVKM. CDR3 bases: TGTGCCAGCAGTTTGGCAGGCGAGAACACTGAAGCTTTCTTT. Its protein is CASSLAGENTEAFF.

The chain couples TRBV28 to TRBJ1-5; D gene ambiguous. The germline V and J ends were trimmed by 1 base and 8 bases, with 12 bases remaining between them. The CDR3 has 14 amino acids. In germline, CDR1 is MDHEN, CDR2 SYDVKM. CDR3 coding DNA: TGTGCCAGCAGTTTATACTCCGGTGGTAAGCCCCAGCATTTT. This codes for CASSLYSGGKPQHF.

The chain recombines TRBV18 with TRBJ2-7, with a possible D match to TRBD2 (6 bases). The CDR3 is 14 residues long. The germline V gene encodes CDR1 KGHSH and CDR2 LQKENI. V was clipped by 4 bases and J by 0 bases, with 10 bases between them. CDR3 sequence (DNA): TGTGCCAGCTCACAGTACGGGAGCTCCTACGAGCAGTACTTC. Its protein product is CASSQYGSSYEQYF.

Comment on this clone: Sequence at one end of the junction differs from germline and may be a read error. V and J are TRBV7-7 and TRBJ2-5, with TRBD2 matching 10 bases. CDR1 and CDR2 (germline): SSHAT, FNYEAQ (reference sequence). The CDR3 totals 14 residues. CDR3 sequence: CASSRAGGQETQYF. CDR3 nucleotide sequence: TGTGCTAGCAGCCGAGCGGGAGGGCAAGAGACCCAGTACTTC.

The V and J genes are TRBV29-1 and TRBJ1-1; TRBD1 matches 9 bases. The length of the CDR3 is 14 residues. Germline V gene sequence: CDR1 SQVTM, CDR2 ANQGSEA. V lost 5 bases to trimming and J lost 3 bases; unmatched junction nucleotides: 7. CDR3 amino acids: CSVRGTGRDTEAFF. CDR3 nucleotide sequence: TGCAGCGTTCGAGGGACAGGGCGAGACACTGAAGCTTTCTTT. Combining the CDR3 with reference TRBV29-1 and TRBJ1-1 gives the whole variable domain SAVISQKPSRDICQRGTSLTIQCQVDSQVTMMFWYRQQPGQSLTLIATANQGSEATYESGFVIDKFPISRPNLTFSTLTVSNMSPEDSSIYLCSVRGTGRDTEAFFGQGTRLTVV.

This clone appeared a single time. The chain has TRBV10-3 and TRBJ1-5, with D possibly TRBD1 on 5 matching bases. Germline V lookup: CDR1 ENHRY, CDR2 SYGVKD. This CDR3 spans 14 amino acids. Trimming left V 5 bases short and J 6 bases short, with 14 bases between. The CDR3 loop reads CAISRDLGVQPQHF. CDR3 nucleotide sequence: TGTGCCATCAGTCGGGACTTGGGAGTTCAGCCCCAGCATTTT.

This sequence joins TRBV6-4 and TRBJ2-1; 10 positions agree with TRBD2. The germline gives CDR1 MRHNA, CDR2 SNTAGT. Trimming at V came to 0 bases and at J to 7 bases, leaving 6 bases not matched to a gene. This CDR3 contains 16 residues. Written as DNA, the CDR3 is TGTGCCAGCAGTGACTCGAGCGGGGGGGATATGAATGAGCAGTTCTTC. Translated: CASSDSSGGDMNEQFF.

This rearrangement joins TRBV11-1 to TRBJ2-7; no clear D gene. This CDR3 is built from 14 residues. From germline, CDR1 is SGHAT and CDR2 FQDESV (reference sequence). V lost 5 bases and J 5 bases, leaving 16 bases between the germline ends. The CDR3 DNA follows: TGTGCCAGCAGCCCCCGTGAGACTTTGAACGAGCAGTACTTC. Encoded protein: CASSPRETLNEQYF.

The genes are TRBV5-1 and TRBJ1-2; TRBD1 matches at 10 bases. The V gene's germline CDR1 is SGHRS and CDR2 YFSETQ. This CDR3 has 15 residues. V shed 2 bases and J 3 bases; nucleotides not matched to a gene: 4. CDR3 nucleotide sequence: TGCGCCAGCAGCTTTCTTGGACAGGGGGACTATGGCTACACCTTC. It codes for CASSFLGQGDYGYTF.

V gene TRBV6-1 combines with J gene TRBJ1-2; 9 bases are shared with TRBD1. CDR1 and CDR2 (germline): MNHNS, SASEGT. J gave up 5 bases and V 3 bases, and 10 bases lay outside the gene matches. The CDR3 runs 16 residues. CDR3 region: CASSDVIPGQGYGYTF. CDR3 sequence (DNA): TGTGCCAGCAGTGACGTGATCCCGGGACAGGGTTATGGCTACACCTTC.

The rearrangement links TRBV7-9 to TRBJ2-1; TRBD2 matches 8 bases. CDR3 length equals 16 residues. The germline CDR1 and CDR2 sequences are SEHNR and FQNEAQ (reference sequence). Unmatched junction bases numbered 2, after V lost 1 base and J lost 0 bases. CDR3 sequence: CASSLGAGVSYNEQFF. As DNA, the CDR3 is TGTGCCAGCAGCTTAGGAGCGGGAGTCTCCTACAATGAGCAGTTCTTC.